A selection of T cell receptor beta chains follows, all from one sample in a study of naive and memory T cell subsets. TCRdb re-called the UMI-ligation and nested PCR reads through MiXCR, storing one row per CDR3 protein. The profile shows 95,000 to 150,000 distinct CDR3 sequences, around 35% of them singletons. The sample taken for sequencing was central memory CD4+ T cells from blood. The receptors were sampled from a human donor in good health. Both conserved end residues are part of each CDR3. The order of the fields is clone size, V gene, J gene, D gene, CDR3 protein, CDR3 DNA. The D gene is left open where the match is weak. Part of the rows lack a size; the others show once, few, many or a class for expanded clones.

clone_size: few
v_call: TRBV2
j_call: TRBJ2-5
d_call: TRBD2
cdr3_aa: CASGAGRTYGAQYF
cdr3_nt: TGTGCCAGCGGTGCCGGGAGGACGTATGGGGCCCAGTACTTC

clone_size: .
v_call: TRBV20-1
j_call: TRBJ2-3
d_call: TRBD2
cdr3_aa: CSAPEAGGTDTQYF
cdr3_nt: TGCAGTGCTCCGGAGGCGGGAGGCACAGATACGCAGTATTTT

clone_size: few
v_call: TRBV5-1
j_call: TRBJ2-5
d_call: TRBD1
cdr3_aa: CASSFTGDQETQYF
cdr3_nt: TGCGCCAGCAGCTTTACAGGGGACCAAGAGACCCAGTACTTC

clone_size: .
v_call: TRBV7-2
j_call: TRBJ2-5
d_call: .
cdr3_aa: CASSLKGRQETQYF
cdr3_nt: TGTGCCAGCAGCTTAAAGGGCAGGCAAGAGACCCAGTACTTC

clone_size: .
v_call: TRBV15
j_call: TRBJ2-2
d_call: TRBD2
cdr3_aa: CATGLAGAGEGGELFF
cdr3_nt: TGTGCCACCGGACTAGCGGGAGCCGGGGAGGGCGGGGAGCTGTTTTTT

clone_size: .
v_call: TRBV20-1
j_call: TRBJ2-1
d_call: .
cdr3_aa: CSVVANQQSSYNEQFF
cdr3_nt: TGCAGTGTAGTAGCGAACCAGCAGAGCTCCTACAATGAGCAGTTCTTC

clone_size: few
v_call: TRBV5-6
j_call: TRBJ1-1
d_call: .
cdr3_aa: CASSLHRPVNTEAFF
cdr3_nt: TGTGCCAGCAGCTTACACAGACCCGTTAACACTGAAGCTTTCTTT

clone_size: .
v_call: TRBV10-3
j_call: TRBJ2-7
d_call: .
cdr3_aa: CAISEKGGTYEQYF
cdr3_nt: TGTGCCATCAGTGAGAAGGGGGGTACCTACGAGCAGTACTTC

clone_size: few
v_call: TRBV12-3/TRBV12-4
j_call: TRBJ1-5
d_call: .
cdr3_aa: CASRPGAYNQPQHF
cdr3_nt: TGTGCCAGCAGGCCAGGGGCCTACAATCAGCCCCAGCATTTT

clone_size: .
v_call: TRBV28
j_call: TRBJ2-6
d_call: .
cdr3_aa: CASSYSSGANVLTF
cdr3_nt: TGTGCCAGCAGTTATAGCTCTGGGGCCAACGTCCTGACTTTC

clone_size: .
v_call: TRBV7-2
j_call: TRBJ2-3
d_call: .
cdr3_aa: CASSFSGPSPGRSQYF
cdr3_nt: TGTGCCAGCAGCTTCAGCGGCCCCTCCCCCGGTAGATCGCAGTATTTT

clone_size: .
v_call: TRBV5-4
j_call: TRBJ2-1
d_call: TRBD2
cdr3_aa: CASSVPTSGVGYEQFF
cdr3_nt: TGTGCCAGCAGCGTACCGACTAGCGGGGTTGGATATGAGCAGTTCTTC

clone_size: few
v_call: TRBV7-9
j_call: TRBJ1-5
d_call: .
cdr3_aa: CASSLGGGSNQPQHF
cdr3_nt: TGTGCCAGCAGCTTAGGAGGGGGGTCGAATCAGCCCCAGCATTTT

clone_size: few
v_call: TRBV20-1
j_call: TRBJ2-1
d_call: TRBD2
cdr3_aa: CSAPTSGRERGEQFF
cdr3_nt: TGCAGTGCCCCGACTAGCGGGAGGGAGCGAGGTGAGCAGTTCTTC